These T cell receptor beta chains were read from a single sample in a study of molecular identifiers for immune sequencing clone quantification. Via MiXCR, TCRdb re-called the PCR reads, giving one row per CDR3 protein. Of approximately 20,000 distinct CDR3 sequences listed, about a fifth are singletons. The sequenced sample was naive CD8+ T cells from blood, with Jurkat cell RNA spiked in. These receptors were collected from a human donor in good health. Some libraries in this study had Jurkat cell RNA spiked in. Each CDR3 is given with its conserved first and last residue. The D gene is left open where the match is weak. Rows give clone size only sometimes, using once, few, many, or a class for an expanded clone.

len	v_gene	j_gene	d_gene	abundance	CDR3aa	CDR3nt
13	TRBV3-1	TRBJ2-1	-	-	CASSQGTPNEQFF	TGTGCCAGCAGCCAAGGTACCCCCAATGAGCAGTTCTTC
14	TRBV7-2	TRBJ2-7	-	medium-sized	CASSLAERDYEQYF	TGTGCCAGCAGCTTAGCGGAGAGGGACTACGAGCAGTACTTC
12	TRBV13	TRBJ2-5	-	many	CASSLSKETQYF	TGTGCCAGCAGCTTAAGTAAAGAGACCCAGTACTTC
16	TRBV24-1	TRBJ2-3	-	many	CATSDFGQGITDTQYF	TGTGCCACCAGTGATTTCGGGCAGGGGATCACAGATACGCAGTATTTT
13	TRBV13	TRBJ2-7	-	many	CASSLGGSYEQHF	TGTGCCAGCAGCTTAGGCGGTTCCTACGAGCAGCACTTC
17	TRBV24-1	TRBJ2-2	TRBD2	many	CATSDPSSGVNTGELFF	TGTGCCACCAGTGACCCCTCTAGCGGGGTGAACACCGGGGAGCTGTTTTTT
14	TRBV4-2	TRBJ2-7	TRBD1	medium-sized	CASSHPGQGGEQYF	TGTGCCAGCAGCCACCCGGGACAGGGAGGCGAGCAGTACTTC
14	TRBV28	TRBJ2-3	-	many	CAIENKGAGAAQYF	TGTGCCATCGAGAACAAAGGGGCAGGGGCCGCGCAGTATTTT
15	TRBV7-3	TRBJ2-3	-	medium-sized	CASSPNGAQADTQYF	TGTGCCAGCAGCCCTAACGGGGCCCAGGCCGATACGCAGTATTTT
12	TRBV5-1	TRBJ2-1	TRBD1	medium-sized	CASSGQGNEQFF	TGCGCCAGCAGCGGACAGGGGAATGAGCAGTTCTTC
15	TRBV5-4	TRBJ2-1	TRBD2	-	CASSISGDSYNEQFF	TGTGCCAGCAGCATTAGCGGGGACTCCTACAATGAGCAGTTCTTC
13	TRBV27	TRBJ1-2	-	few	CASSPWGLGGYTF	TGTGCCAGCAGCCCCTGGGGGTTGGGCGGCTACACCTTC
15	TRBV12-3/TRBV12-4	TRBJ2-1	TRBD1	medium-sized	CASRDREVSYNEQFF	TGTGCCAGCAGGGACAGGGAGGTATCCTACAATGAGCAGTTCTTC
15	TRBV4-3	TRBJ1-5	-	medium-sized	CASSDLVGPNQPQHF	TGCGCCAGCAGCGATCTGGTGGGACCCAATCAGCCCCAGCATTTT
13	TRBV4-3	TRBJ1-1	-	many	CASSQDMNTEAFF	TGCGCCAGCAGCCAGGACATGAACACTGAAGCTTTCTTT